A selection of T cell receptor beta chains follows, all from one sample in a study of CD8 T cells in ankylosing spondylitis. TCRdb re-analysed the 5' RACE reads in MiXCR, keeping a single row per CDR3 protein. The data contain 400,000 to 450,000 distinct CDR3 sequences, roughly 17% of them singletons. Material for sequencing was blood, either unsorted or a sorted T cell fraction (not recorded which). The receptors originated from a male donor with ankylosing spondylitis. The CDR3 runs from the conserved cysteine through the conserved F or W. A D gene is named only where the DNA matches it firmly. Clone size is given for some rows only: seen once, a few or many times, or a class if the clone is expanded.

. few TRBJ2-5 TRBV18 TGTGCCAGCTCACCAGGGACCGAAGAGACCCAGTACTTC CASSPGTEETQYF
TRBD1 . TRBJ2-1 TRBV6-2/TRBV6-3 TGTGCCAGCAGGACCGTGACAGGGGGCGCAGGGAATGAGCAGTTCTTC CASRTVTGGAGNEQFF
. few TRBJ2-1 TRBV4-2 TGTGCCAGCAGCCAAGGAGGGGCTACCAGCTCCTACAATGAGCAGTTCTTC CASSQGGATSSYNEQFF
TRBD1 . TRBJ2-7 TRBV7-4 TGTGCCAGCAGCTCGCCGGGACAGGTCACCTACGAGCAGTACTTC CASSSPGQVTYEQYF
TRBD1 few TRBJ1-1 TRBV7-2 TGTGCCAGCAGCCCAGGGGGGGGTTTGATGAACACTGAAGCTTTCTTT CASSPGGGLMNTEAFF
. many TRBJ1-5 TRBV20-1 TGCAGTGCTAGCCCCACAGGGCAGGGTCAGCCCCAGCATTTT CSASPTGQGQPQHF
. . TRBJ2-3 TRBV19 TGTGCCAGTACCCCCCACATTCGGGTAACAGATACGCAGTATTTT CASTPHIRVTDTQYF
TRBD2 . TRBJ2-3 TRBV6-2/TRBV6-3 TGTGCCAGCAGTTTCGCCCGCGGGACTAGCGGGAGTGGGACAGATACGCAGTATTTT CASSFARGTSGSGTDTQYF
TRBD1 . TRBJ2-5 TRBV29-1 TGCAGCGCAAAGCAGGGACAGGGACGCCGAGAGACCCAGTACTTC CSAKQGQGRRETQYF
TRBD1 . TRBJ1-4 TRBV20-1 TGCAGTGCTATCTCGACAGGGGTTAATGAAAAACTGTTTTTT CSAISTGVNEKLFF
. few TRBJ1-1 TRBV9 TGTGCCAGCAGCGTAGGGGGGATGAACACTGAAGCTTTCTTT CASSVGGMNTEAFF
. few TRBJ2-3 TRBV28 TGTGCCAGCAGTTCCTCGTACCCACGAGATACGCAGTATTTT CASSSSYPRDTQYF
. . TRBJ2-2 TRBV12-3/TRBV12-4 TGTGCCAGCAGTTTAGCGGTGACGCGGGGCACCGGGGAGCTGTTTTTT CASSLAVTRGTGELFF
TRBD1 many TRBJ2-1 TRBV12-3/TRBV12-4 TGTGCCAGCAGTTTAGAAGGGACAGGGGAGTTCTTC CASSLEGTGEFF
. . TRBJ2-3 TRBV6-2/TRBV6-3 TGTGCCAGCAGTTACTGGCAGGGCAGGAGGACAGATACGCAGTATTTT CASSYWQGRRTDTQYF
. few TRBJ2-5 TRBV5-1 TGCGCCAGCAGCTTGCCCCTTGGGACGACCCAAGAGACCCAGTACTTC CASSLPLGTTQETQYF
TRBD1 . TRBJ1-3 TRBV3-1 TGTGCCAGCAGCCAAGGAGGGACAGGAGGAAACACCATATATTTT CASSQGGTGGNTIYF
. . TRBJ1-4 TRBV2 TGTGCCAGCAGGCTGACTGTTAATGAAAAACTGTTTTTT CASRLTVNEKLFF
. few TRBJ2-7 TRBV29-1 TGCAGCGTTAAAACTGACACAGGGCCGACCTACGAGCAGTACTTC CSVKTDTGPTYEQYF
TRBD2 . TRBJ2-5 TRBV6-1 TGTGCCAGCCAAGCTCCTAGCGGGGGTAGAGGGCAAGAGACCCAGTACTTC CASQAPSGGRGQETQYF
. few TRBJ2-2 TRBV5-1 TGCGCCAGCAGCTTGGTCAGTCTACCGAACACCGGGGAGCTGTTTTTT CASSLVSLPNTGELFF
TRBD2 few TRBJ2-3 TRBV4-2 TGTGCCAGCAGCCAAGATCCAGCGGGGAGCACAGATACGCAGTATTTT CASSQDPAGSTDTQYF
. many TRBJ2-5 TRBV5-1 TGCGCCAGCAGCTTGGTAATTAGCGGAGGACAAGAGACCCAGTACTTC CASSLVISGGQETQYF
. few TRBJ1-1 TRBV7-3 TGTGCCAGCAGCTTTAGTGCTATGAACACTGAAGCTTTCTTT CASSFSAMNTEAFF
TRBD1 . TRBJ1-1 TRBV5-1 TGCGCCAGCAGCCCTGGACAGGGACAGAACACTGAAGCTTTCTTT CASSPGQGQNTEAFF
TRBD1 few TRBJ1-2 TRBV29-1 TGCAGCGTAACCGCGGGACAGGGCTATGGCTACACCTTC CSVTAGQGYGYTF
. . TRBJ1-1 TRBV6-5 TGTGCCAGCAGTTACGTCAGGGTCATGAACACTGAAGCTTTCTTT CASSYVRVMNTEAFF
TRBD1 few TRBJ1-4 TRBV3-1 TGTGCCAGCAGTCGGCAGGGGGCCCTTAATGAAAAACTGTTTTTT CASSRQGALNEKLFF
TRBD2 few TRBJ2-2 TRBV6-1 TGTGCCAGCAGTGAACTAGCGGGAGCGGCCGGGGAGCTGTTTTTT CASSELAGAAGELFF
. . TRBJ1-6 TRBV6-1 TGTGCCAGCAGTGAAGTAATTCATTCACCCCTCCACTTT CASSEVIHSPLHF
. few TRBJ1-5 TRBV11-2 TGTGCCAGCAGCCTTGACAGGATCAATCAGCCCCAGCATTTT CASSLDRINQPQHF
TRBD1 . TRBJ2-2 TRBV4-2 TGTGCCAGCAGCCGACAGGGGCAAGGGTCCTACACCGGGGAGCTGTTTTTT CASSRQGQGSYTGELFF
. . TRBJ1-1 TRBV5-1 TGCGCCAGCAGCTTTCAAGGCACTGAAGCTTTCTTT CASSFQGTEAFF
TRBD1 . TRBJ2-3 TRBV20-1 TGCAGTGCTAGAGCTACCCTGGACAGGGCGACAGATACGCAGTATTTT CSARATLDRATDTQYF
TRBD1 few TRBJ1-2 TRBV10-3 TGTGCCATCAGTGAACCAGGGGGTCCTTTCTATGGCTACACCTTC CAISEPGGPFYGYTF
. many TRBJ1-6 TRBV9 TGTGCCAGCAGCGAGGAGGACAGAGAGAATTCACCCCTCCACTTT CASSEEDRENSPLHF
. . TRBJ2-2 TRBV18 TGTGCCAGCTCACCAAATGCCTTAGCGAACACCGGGGAGCTGTTTTTT CASSPNALANTGELFF
. . TRBJ2-3 TRBV7-8 TGTGCCAGCGATTCGGGGCAAAAAAGCACAGATACGCAGTATTTT CASDSGQKSTDTQYF
. few TRBJ2-5 TRBV6-6 TGTGCCAGCACGAGCGGCGGTGAGACCCAGTACTTC CASTSGGETQYF
TRBD1 . TRBJ1-6 TRBV12-3/TRBV12-4 TGTGCCAGCAACCCGGGACAGGGAGCTTCACCCCTCCACTTT CASNPGQGASPLHF
TRBD2 . TRBJ2-1 TRBV5-5 TGTGCCAGCAGCTTGGGTCGGGGGGTATACAATGAGCAGTTCTTC CASSLGRGVYNEQFF
TRBD2 . TRBJ2-7 TRBV20-1 TGCAGTGCTTTTCCTCTAGCGGGAGTCTGGTACGAGCAGTACTTC CSAFPLAGVWYEQYF
TRBD1 . TRBJ1-5 TRBV6-1 TGTGCCAGCAGTGCGGGGGACAGGGTGGATCAGCCCCAGCATTTT CASSAGDRVDQPQHF
. . TRBJ1-3 TRBV5-1 TGCGCCAGCAGCGAAGACAGATCTAGAAACACCATATATTTT CASSEDRSRNTIYF
TRBD2 . TRBJ2-3 TRBV11-2 TGTGCCAGCAGCCTAACCGGGACTACCGTTCTGGATACGCAGTATTTT CASSLTGTTVLDTQYF
TRBD2 few TRBJ2-3 TRBV9 TGTGCCAGCAGCGAAAACGGACTAGCGGCCACAGATACGCAGTATTTT CASSENGLAATDTQYF
. . TRBJ2-2 TRBV20-1 TGCAGTGCTAGAGATACCGCGAGGGGGGAGCTGTTTTTT CSARDTARGELFF
TRBD2 . TRBJ2-3 TRBV7-3 TGTGCCAGCCAAGGGCGGGGGGGCCCCGGAGATACGCAGTATTTT CASQGRGGPGDTQYF
. . TRBJ2-5 TRBV12-3/TRBV12-4 TGTGCCAGCAGTTTACGGGCGGAAGAGACCCAGTACTTC CASSLRAEETQYF
. . TRBJ2-2 TRBV9 TGTGCCAGCAGCGTAGTTCGCGGGGCGAACACCGGGGAGCTGTTTTTT CASSVVRGANTGELFF